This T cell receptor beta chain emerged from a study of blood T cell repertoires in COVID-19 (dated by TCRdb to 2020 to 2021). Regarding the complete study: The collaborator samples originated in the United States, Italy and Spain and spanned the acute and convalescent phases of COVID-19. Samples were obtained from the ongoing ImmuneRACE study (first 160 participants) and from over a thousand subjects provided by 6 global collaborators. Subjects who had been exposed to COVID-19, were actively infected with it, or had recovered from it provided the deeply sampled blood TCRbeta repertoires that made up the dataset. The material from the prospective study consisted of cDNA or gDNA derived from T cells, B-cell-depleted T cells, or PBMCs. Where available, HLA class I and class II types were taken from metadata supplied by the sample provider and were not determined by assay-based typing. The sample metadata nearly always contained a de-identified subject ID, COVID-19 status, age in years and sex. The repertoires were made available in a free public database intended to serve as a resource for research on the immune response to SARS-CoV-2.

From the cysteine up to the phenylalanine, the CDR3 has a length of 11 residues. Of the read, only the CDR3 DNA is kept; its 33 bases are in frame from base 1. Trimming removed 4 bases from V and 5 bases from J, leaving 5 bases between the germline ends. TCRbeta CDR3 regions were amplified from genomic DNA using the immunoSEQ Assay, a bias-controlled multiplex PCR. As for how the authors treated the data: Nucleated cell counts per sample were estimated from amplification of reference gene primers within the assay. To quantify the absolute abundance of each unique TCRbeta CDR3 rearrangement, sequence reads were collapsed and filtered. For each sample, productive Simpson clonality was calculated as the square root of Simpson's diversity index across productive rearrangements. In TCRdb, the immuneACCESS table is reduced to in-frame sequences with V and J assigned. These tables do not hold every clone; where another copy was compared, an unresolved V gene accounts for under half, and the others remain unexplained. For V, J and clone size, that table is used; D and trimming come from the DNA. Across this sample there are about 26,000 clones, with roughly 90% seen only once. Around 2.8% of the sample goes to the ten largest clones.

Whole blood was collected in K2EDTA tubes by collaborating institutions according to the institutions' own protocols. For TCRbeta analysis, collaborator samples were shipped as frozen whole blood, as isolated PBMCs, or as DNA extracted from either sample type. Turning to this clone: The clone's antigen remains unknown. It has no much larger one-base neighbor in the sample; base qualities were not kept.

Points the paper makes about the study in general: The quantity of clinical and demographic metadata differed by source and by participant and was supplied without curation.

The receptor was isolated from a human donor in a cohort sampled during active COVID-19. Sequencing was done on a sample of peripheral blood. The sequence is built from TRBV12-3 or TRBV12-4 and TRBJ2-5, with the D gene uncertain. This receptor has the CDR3 CASSSQETQYF. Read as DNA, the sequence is TGTGCCAGCAGTTCGCAGGAGACCCAGTACTTC.